In its sample, the clone carrying this TCR beta chain was seen a few times. This sample is part of a study of T-cell memory formation after mild COVID-19. UMIs and sample barcodes were carried by the TCR alpha and TCR beta cDNA libraries that 5'RACE produced using constant-segment primers. Via MiXCR, TCRdb re-called the 5' RACE reads, giving one row per CDR3 protein. The data show roughly 200,000 distinct CDR3 sequences, around 18% seen once. CDR1 is MNHNY and CDR2 is SVGAGI in the germline V gene (reference sequence). Trimming took off 5 bases at V and 6 bases at J, with 21 bases between the two ends. The CDR3 covers 16 residues.

The sample comprised PBMCs or a T cell subset sorted from them (not recorded which). The genes are TRBV6-6 and TRBJ2-3; either TRBD1 or TRBD2 may fit D (5 bases each). The sequence derives from an adult woman who had mild COVID-19 (a few samples of this study predate the infection). Cell type and time point are not known. In DNA form, the CDR3 reads TGTGCCAGCAGTCCCAGGGACCCTAGCAGGTCCGATACGCAGTATTTT. Translated, it gives CASSPRDPSRSDTQYF.